These 8 T cell receptor beta chains were sequenced from one sample in a study of human T cells and chemical hapten exposure. Stated time point: patch test 3, about 24 weeks after DPC sensitization. Sample treatment: therapeutic diphenylcyclopropenone sensitization with weekly scalp DPC. TCRdb ran MiXCR on the RACE reads and lists one entry per CDR3 protein. The profile shows roughly 150,000 distinct CDR3 sequences, around 30% of them singletons. The source material was whole blood, sampled in connection with sensitization to the hapten diphenylcyclopropenone (DPC). The receptors here all came from a woman under 30 with alopecia areata. Some clones in this sample may be carry-over from other donors' samples.

The sample holds a few counts of this clonotype. The V gene is TRBV4-1, the J gene TRBJ2-7; D not resolved. Trimming removed 4 bases from V and 3 bases from J, with 16 bases in between. This CDR3 spans 15 amino acids. From germline, CDR1 is MGHRA and CDR2 YSYEKL. CDR3 sequence: CASSLDPGLNYEQYF. CDR3 in DNA: TGCGCCAGCAGCCTCGACCCGGGCCTAAACTACGAGCAGTACTTC.

As for this clonotype: A single base separates this from a much larger clone, so it may be a read error. The V call is TRBV6-5, the J call TRBJ2-7, with 7 bases fitting TRBD1. CDR1 and CDR2 from the germline V gene are MNHEY and SVGAGI. The CDR3 sequence is 16 residues long. V was clipped by 1 base and J by 5 bases; unmatched bases: 11. The CDR3 sequence: CASSYFSGIGGDEQYF. For the CDR3, the DNA is TGTGCCAGCAGTTACTTTTCCGGGATAGGGGGCGACGAGCAGTACTTC.

The table lists this clonotype with a count of one. V gene TRBV4-3 combines with J gene TRBJ2-2; the D is unclear. V was shortened by 1 base and J by 0 bases, with 9 bases between the two germline ends. This CDR3 has 16 amino acids. Germline assignment: CDR1 LGHNA and CDR2 YSLEER. As DNA, the CDR3 is TGCGCCAGCAGCCAAGTCTGGCCCGCGAACACCGGGGAGCTGTTTTTT. Protein sequence: CASSQVWPANTGELFF.

CDR3 coding DNA: TGTGCCAGCAGCTTAGGCTCAGCGGGAGTAGAGACCCAGTACTTC. Translated: CASSLGSAGVETQYF. The genes are TRBV7-2 and TRBJ2-5, with TRBD2 identical over 8 bases. This CDR3 contains 15 residues. V was pared by 1 base and J by 4 bases, with 5 bases of the junction left unmatched. Germline V gene sequence: CDR1 SGHTA, CDR2 FQGNSA. The whole variable domain, filled in from reference TRBV7-2 and TRBJ2-5, reads GAGVSQSPSNKVTEKGKDVELRCDPISGHTALYWYRQSLGQGLEFLIYFQGNSAPDKSGLPSDRFSAERTGGSVSTLTIQRTQQEDSAVYLCASSLGSAGVETQYFGPGTRLLVL.

The chain has TRBV7-9 and TRBJ2-2, with 8 bases lining up with TRBD1. Per germline, CDR1 SEHNR and CDR2 FQNEAQ (reference sequence). J was trimmed by 6 bases and V by 5 bases; bases with no gene match: 8. The CDR3 is 15 residues long. Here the CDR3 reads CASSQMDRDSGELFF. CDR3 DNA: TGTGCCAGCAGCCAAATGGACAGGGATTCCGGGGAGCTGTTTTTT.

This chain links TRBV7-2 with TRBJ2-7; D may be TRBD2 (6 bases). The CDR3 is 17 amino acids. The V and J ends lost 3 bases and 4 bases respectively, with 22 bases between them. Germline V gene lookup returns CDR1 SGHTA and CDR2 FQGNSA. This CDR3 reads CASSFALVRGATYEQYF. The CDR3 nucleotides read TGTGCCAGCAGCTTCGCTCTAGTTCGCGGGGCCACATACGAGCAGTACTTC.

This clonotype occurred many times. This chain uses TRBV4-1 with TRBJ1-4; no clear D gene. The germline V gene encodes CDR1 MGHRA and CDR2 YSYEKL. Trimming left V 5 bases short and J 4 bases short, with 14 bases between. The CDR3 has 15 amino acids. Here the CDR3 reads CASSNTLVGNEKLFF. The CDR3, as DNA: TGCGCCAGCAGCAACACTCTCGTTGGTAATGAAAAACTGTTTTTT.

This clonotype was detected only a few times. This chain uses TRBV2 with TRBJ2-7, with D unresolved. Looked up from germline, CDR1 is SNHLY and CDR2 is FYNNEI. The CDR3 spans 13 residues. The germline V and J ends were trimmed by 5 bases and 1 base, with 9 bases remaining between them. The CDR3 sequence: CASSLRISYEQYF. DNA for the CDR3: TGTGCCAGCAGTCTAAGAATATCCTACGAGCAGTACTTC.